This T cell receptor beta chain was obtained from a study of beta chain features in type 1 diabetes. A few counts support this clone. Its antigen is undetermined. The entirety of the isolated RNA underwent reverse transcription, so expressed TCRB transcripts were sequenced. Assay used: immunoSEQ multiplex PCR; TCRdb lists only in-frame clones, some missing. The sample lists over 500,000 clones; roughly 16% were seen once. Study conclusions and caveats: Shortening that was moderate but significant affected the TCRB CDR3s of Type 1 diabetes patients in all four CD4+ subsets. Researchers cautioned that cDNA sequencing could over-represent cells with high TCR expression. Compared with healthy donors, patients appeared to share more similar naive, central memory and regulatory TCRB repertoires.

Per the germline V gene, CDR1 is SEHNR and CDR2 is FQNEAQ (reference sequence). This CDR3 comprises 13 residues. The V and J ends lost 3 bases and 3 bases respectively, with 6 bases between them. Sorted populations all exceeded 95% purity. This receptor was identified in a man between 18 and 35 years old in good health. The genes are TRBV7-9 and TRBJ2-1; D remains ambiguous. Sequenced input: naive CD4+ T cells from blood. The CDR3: CASSFRVYNEQFF. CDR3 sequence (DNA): TGTGCCAGCAGCTTTCGGGTCTACAATGAGCAGTTCTTC.